A single sample gave rise to the 20 T cell receptor beta chains below, sequenced in a study of neurological immune-mediated disorders. One entry per CDR3 protein results from TCRdb running MiXCR on the 5' RACE reads. The data show roughly 60,000 distinct CDR3 sequences, 3% to 4.5% seen once. Sequenced sample: PBMCs. Receptors were obtained from a woman aged 25-40 years with multiple sclerosis.

The sample holds many counts of this clonotype. The V and J genes are TRBV9 and TRBJ1-2; D may be TRBD1 (5 bases). This CDR3 has 14 amino acids. From germline, CDR1 is SGDLS and CDR2 YYNGEE. V lost 5 bases and J lost 8, with 19 bases in between. CDR3 protein: CASSSLTGTEGYTF. In DNA, the CDR3 is TGTGCCAGCAGTTCTTTAACCGGGACCGAGGGCTACACCTTC.

This clonotype has a count of ten or more. The rearrangement uses TRBV20-1 and TRBJ2-5, with 11 bases that match TRBD2. This CDR3 contains 14 residues. V dropped 1 base and J dropped 5; count of bases not matched to a gene: 3. CDR1 and CDR2 (germline): DFQATT, SNEGSKA (reference sequence). CDR3: CSARGTSGSETQYF. The CDR3 DNA reads as TGCAGTGCTAGAGGTACTAGCGGGAGCGAGACCCAGTACTTC.

Of note for this clonotype: One end of the junction does not line up with germline, which may come from a read error. V usage is TRBV7-2 and J usage is TRBJ2-2; D perhaps matches TRBD2 (5 bases). The CDR3 contains 12 residues. In germline, CDR1 is SGHTA, CDR2 FQGNSA. In DNA form, the CDR3 reads TGTGCCAGCAGCTTCGGGGTCGGGGAGCTGCTTTTT. It codes for CASSFGVGELLF.

This clonotype was seen many times. This chain joins TRBV20-1 and TRBJ2-5; 7 bases match TRBD1. Looked up from germline, CDR1 is DFQATT and CDR2 is SNEGSKA (reference sequence). The CDR3 spans 14 residues. V lost 0 bases and J lost 5; bases outside the gene matches: 6. The CDR3 DNA reads TGCAGTGCTAGAGATACGACAGGGTCGGAGACCCAGTACTTC. This codes for CSARDTTGSETQYF.

This clonotype appeared many times. The V gene is TRBV7-2, the J gene TRBJ2-7; a possible D gene is TRBD2 (5 bases). Trimming removed 1 base at V and 2 bases at J, with 12 bases between. CDR3 length equals 15 residues. CDR1 is SGHTA, CDR2 FQGNSA, per germline. The CDR3: CASSLGRGLTYEQYF. The CDR3 region has the DNA TGTGCCAGCAGCTTAGGTAGAGGGCTGACCTACGAGCAGTACTTC.

In its sample, this clonotype was seen many times. This chain joins TRBV11-2 and TRBJ2-1; 10 positions agree with TRBD2. Germline trimming cut 1 base from V and 15 bases from J; bases unmatched to any gene: 6. The CDR3 runs to 13 residues. Germline V gene lookup returns CDR1 SGHAT and CDR2 FQNNGV. The CDR3 region is CASSLVLAGERFF. The CDR3 coding sequence is TGTGCCAGCAGCTTAGTCCTAGCGGGGGAAAGGTTCTTC.

This clonotype was seen ten or more times. The gene calls are TRBV5-1 and TRBJ1-6; D is undetermined. V was cut by 4 bases and J by 8 bases, with 13 bases left in between. Per germline, CDR1 SGHRS and CDR2 YFSETQ. This CDR3 is 14 amino acids long. This CDR3 reads CASSPARRDSPLHF. CDR3 DNA: TGCGCCAGCAGCCCCGCCAGGCGGGATTCACCCCTCCACTTT.

This clonotype was recorded at least ten times. The chain links TRBV24-1 to TRBJ2-1; no clear D gene. The germline V gene has CDR1 KGHDR and CDR2 SFDVKD. Trimming pared 2 bases from V and 5 bases from J, leaving 18 bases between. This CDR3 contains 17 residues. The CDR3 region is CATSDSPMGGTNNEQFF. CDR3 nucleotide sequence: TGTGCCACCAGTGATTCCCCTATGGGCGGTACAAACAATGAGCAGTTCTTC.

This clonotype was seen at least ten times. The junction departs from the called germline gene at one end, perhaps through a read error. The chain links TRBV5-1 to TRBJ1-1; possible D gene TRBD1, 6 bases. This CDR3 is built from 13 residues. The germline CDR1 and CDR2 sequences are SGHRS and YFSETQ. DNA of the CDR3: TGTGCCAGCAGCTTACAGGGGAACACTGAAGCTTTCTTT. This translates into CASSLQGNTEAFF.

In this sample, this clonotype turned up a few times. The J gene is TRBJ2-6, the V gene TRBV6-6, with TRBD1 as a possible D gene (5 bases). There are 14 residues in the CDR3. Looked up from germline, CDR1 is MNHNY and CDR2 is SVGAGI (reference sequence). The V end was cut by 5 bases, the J end by 3 bases, with 8 bases between. The chain's CDR3 is CASSQRGGANVLTF. DNA for the CDR3: TGTGCCAGCAGTCAAAGGGGTGGGGCCAACGTCCTGACTTTC.

At least ten counts were recorded for this clonotype. CDR3 residues: CASSWTGWNPGISGANVLTF. The DNA of the CDR3 is TGCGCCAGCAGCTGGACAGGGTGGAATCCTGGCATCTCTGGGGCCAACGTCCTGACTTTC. The chain employs TRBV5-1 and TRBJ2-6, with 8 bases matching TRBD1. The CDR3 is 20 amino acids. J lost 0 bases, V lost 3 bases, and 14 bases had no gene match. CDR1 and CDR2 (germline): SGHRS, YFSETQ. Together with reference TRBV5-1 and TRBJ2-6, the CDR3 gives the full variable domain: KAGVTQTPRYLIKTRGQQVTLSCSPISGHRSVSWYQQTPGQGLQFLFEYFSETQRNKGNFPGRFSGRQFSNSRSEMNVSTLELGDSALYLCASSWTGWNPGISGANVLTFGAGSRLTVL.

This clonotype came up many times. This chain connects TRBV20-1 to TRBJ1-4, with D possibly being TRBD1 (6 bases). Per the germline V gene, CDR1 is DFQATT and CDR2 is SNEGSKA (reference sequence). The CDR3 runs to 16 residues. V lost 0 bases and J 0 bases, leaving 11 bases between the germline ends. CDR3 sequence reads: CSARDRGSATNEKLFF. The CDR3 DNA follows: TGCAGTGCTAGAGATAGGGGGTCCGCAACTAATGAAAAACTGTTTTTT.

A remark on this clonotype: The CDR3 end shows no conserved phenylalanine or tryptophan, and so a read error is likely. The V gene is TRBV5-6, the J gene TRBJ1-2; tentative D call: TRBD1 (5 bases). From germline, CDR1 is SGHDT and CDR2 YYEEEE. V shed 4 bases and J shed 8 bases, with 15 bases lying between them. The CDR3 extends over 13 amino acids. In DNA form, the CDR3 reads TGTGCCAGCAGCCCGGGGAGGGGAAGAGGCTACACCAAC. This gives the protein CASSPGRGRGYTN.

This clonotype occurred many times. V gene TRBV20-1 combines with J gene TRBJ1-4; D is unresolved. Looked up from germline, CDR1 is DFQATT and CDR2 is SNEGSKA (reference sequence). CDR3 length: 13 amino acids. Trimming took off 3 bases at V and 3 bases at J, with 8 bases between the two ends. The CDR3 nucleotides are TGCAGTGCTAGGGGTGGGTCTAATGAAAAACTGTTTTTT. Translating gives CSARGGSNEKLFF.

The table lists this clonotype with a few counts. A much larger clone differs by one base, so this may be a read error. This chain uses TRBV6-2 or TRBV6-3 with TRBJ1-4; D gene ambiguous. The length of the CDR3 is 14 residues. Germline assignment: CDR1 MNHEY and CDR2 SVGEGT. The V gene lost 5 bases and the J gene lost 10 bases, with 17 bases spanning the gap. CDR3 residues: CASSEEGKVAKLFF. Here the CDR3 DNA reads TGTGCCAGCAGTGAAGAAGGAAAGGTCGCAAAACTGTTTTTT.

This clonotype was recorded at least ten times. This chain links TRBV6-6 with TRBJ1-1; D unresolved. The CDR3 loop spans 13 amino acids. V was trimmed by 8 bases and J by 5 bases, leaving 15 bases between them. The germline CDR1 and CDR2 sequences are MNHNY and SVGAGI (reference sequence). CDR3 DNA: TGTGCCAGCCGGTCTCGGGAGCGGACTGAAGCTTTCTTT. This translates into CASRSRERTEAFF.

This clonotype came up many times. The chain is built from TRBV5-6 and TRBJ1-2, with 9 bases fitting TRBD1. The CDR3 runs to 14 residues. V was pared by 3 bases and J by 4 bases, with 4 bases of the junction left unmatched. CDR1 is SGHDT, CDR2 YYEEEE, per germline. The CDR3 protein is CASSWTGAIYGYTF. The CDR3, as DNA: TGTGCCAGCAGCTGGACAGGGGCCATCTATGGCTACACCTTC. Combining the CDR3 with reference TRBV5-6 and TRBJ1-2 gives the whole variable domain DAGVTQSPTHLIKTRGQQVTLRCSPKSGHDTVSWYQQALGQGPQFIFQYYEEEERQRGNFPDRFSGHQFPNYSSELNVNALLLGDSALYLCASSWTGAIYGYTFGSGTRLTVV.

This clonotype was detected ten times or more. This sequence joins TRBV27 and TRBJ2-7, with a possible D match to TRBD2 (7 bases). This CDR3 comprises 14 residues. The germline gives CDR1 MNHEY, CDR2 SMNVEV (reference sequence). V was trimmed by 6 bases and J by 0 bases, leaving 12 bases between them. The CDR3 coding sequence is TGTGCCAGCAGATCGGGGGGCCACTCCTACGAGCAGTACTTC. This encodes CASRSGGHSYEQYF.

This clonotype was seen repeatedly, ten times or more. V gene TRBV7-9 combines with J gene TRBJ1-2; D unclear. Trimming stripped 2 bases from V and 4 bases from J, with 5 bases between. Germline V gives CDR1 SEHNR, CDR2 FQNEAQ (reference sequence). The CDR3 sequence is 12 residues long. This chain's CDR3 is CASSLRAYGYTF. As DNA, the CDR3 is TGTGCCAGCAGCTTAAGGGCCTATGGCTACACCTTC.

This clonotype was seen more than once but under ten times. The V gene is TRBV6-2 or TRBV6-3, the J gene TRBJ2-1, with a weak D call TRBD2 (5 bases). Germline V gene lookup returns CDR1 MNHEY and CDR2 SVGEGT. The CDR3 contains 18 residues. V shed 3 bases and J shed 8 bases, with 26 bases lying between them. The CDR3 DNA reads TGTGCCAGCAGTTATCCGTCCGGGATCATTGGTTCCGGTTATGAGCAGTTCTTC. Amino acids: CASSYPSGIIGSGYEQFF.